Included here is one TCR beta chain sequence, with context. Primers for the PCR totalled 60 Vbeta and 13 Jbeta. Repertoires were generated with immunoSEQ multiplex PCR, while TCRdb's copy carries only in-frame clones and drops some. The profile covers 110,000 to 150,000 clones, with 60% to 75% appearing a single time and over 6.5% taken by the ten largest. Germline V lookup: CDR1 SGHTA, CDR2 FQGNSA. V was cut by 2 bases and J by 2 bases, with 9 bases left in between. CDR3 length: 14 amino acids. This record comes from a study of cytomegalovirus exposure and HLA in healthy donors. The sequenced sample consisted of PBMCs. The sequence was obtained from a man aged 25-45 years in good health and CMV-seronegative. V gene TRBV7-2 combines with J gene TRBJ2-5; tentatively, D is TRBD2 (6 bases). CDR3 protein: CASSLMGGQETQYF. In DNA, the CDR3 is TGTGCCAGCAGCTTAATGGGGGGTCAAGAGACCCAGTACTTC.